A single sample gave rise to the 5 T cell receptor beta chains below, sequenced in a study of beta chain features in type 1 diabetes. Overall study results and limits: Moderate but significant shortening of TCRB CDR3s was recorded in all four CD4+ subsets from Type 1 diabetes patients.

The sequenced template was cDNA made from the entire isolated RNA. Here immunoSEQ multiplex PCR was the method, and the copy in TCRdb shows in-frame clones only, minus some. The data show around 50,000 clones, with around 45% seen just once and more than 0.1% held by the top ten. Which antigens these TCRs recognize remains unknown. Input material: stem cell memory CD4+ T cells from blood. Source of these receptors: a man younger than 45 with type 1 diabetes.

The rearrangement joins TRBV28 to TRBJ1-5; 9 bases agree with TRBD1. The CDR3 has 16 amino acids. Germline-derived CDR1 and CDR2 are MDHEN and SYDVKM. V was clipped by 2 bases and J by 7 bases; unmatched bases: 9. CDR3 residues: CASSLGAQGARQPQHF. CDR3 bases: TGTGCCAGCAGTTTAGGTGCACAGGGGGCCAGGCAGCCCCAGCATTTT.

V and J are TRBV6-6 and TRBJ2-5; 9 bases align to TRBD1. The CDR3 totals 13 residues. Germline V gene sequence: CDR1 MNHNY, CDR2 SVGAGI (reference sequence). With V trimmed by 6 bases and J by 4 bases, 3 bases remained unmatched. The CDR3, as DNA: TGTGCCAGCAGATGGACAGGGGCAGAGACCCAGTACTTC. It encodes CASRWTGAETQYF.

The chain has TRBV7-3 and TRBJ2-2, with a weak D call TRBD2 (5 bases). Germline V CDR1 and CDR2: SGHTA, FQGTGA. V was shortened by 4 bases and J by 4 bases, with 10 bases between the two germline ends. The CDR3 is 14 residues long. CDR3 in DNA: TGTGCCAGCAGCTCACTAGAGATCACCGGGGAGCTGTTTTTT. Residues: CASSSLEITGELFF.

This clone was recorded a few times. The gene calls are TRBV7-9 and TRBJ2-1, with TRBD2 matching 14 bases. Germline V CDR1 and CDR2: SEHNR, FQNEAQ (reference sequence). This CDR3 is built from 15 residues. With 4 bases clipped from V and 7 bases from J, the junction kept 3 bases outside the gene matches. CDR3: CASSWGTSGSNEQFF. Here the CDR3 DNA reads TGTGCCAGCAGCTGGGGGACTAGCGGGAGTAATGAGCAGTTCTTC.

This clone has a handful of counts. The rearrangement links TRBV11-2 to TRBJ2-6, with no clear D. The V and J ends lost 7 bases and 2 bases respectively, with 9 bases between them. Germline V gives CDR1 SGHAT, CDR2 FQNNGV. This CDR3 region has 14 residues. CDR3 bases: TGTGCCAGCAACATACCAGCTGGGGCCAACGTCCTGACTTTC. Translation gives CASNIPAGANVLTF.